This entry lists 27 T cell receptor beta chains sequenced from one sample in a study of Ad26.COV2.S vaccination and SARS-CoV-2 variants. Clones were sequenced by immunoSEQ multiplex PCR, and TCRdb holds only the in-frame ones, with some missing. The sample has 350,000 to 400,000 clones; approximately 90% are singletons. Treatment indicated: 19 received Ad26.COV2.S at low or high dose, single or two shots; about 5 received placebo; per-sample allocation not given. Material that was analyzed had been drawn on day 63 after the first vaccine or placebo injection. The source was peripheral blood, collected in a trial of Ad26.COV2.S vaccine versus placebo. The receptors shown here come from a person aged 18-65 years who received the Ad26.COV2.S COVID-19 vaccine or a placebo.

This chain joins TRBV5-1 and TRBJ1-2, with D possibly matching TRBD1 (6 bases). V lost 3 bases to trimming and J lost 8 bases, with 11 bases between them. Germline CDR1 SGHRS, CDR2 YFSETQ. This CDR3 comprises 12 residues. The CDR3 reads CASSYPGAGYTF. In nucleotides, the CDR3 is TGCGCCAGCAGCTACCCAGGGGCCGGCTACACCTTC.

The CDR3 DNA is TGTGCCAGCAGCTTACGGGAAGCGGGAGGTTCATACGAGCAGTACTTC. It codes for CASSLREAGGSYEQYF. V gene TRBV7-2 combines with J gene TRBJ2-7, with 9 bases fitting TRBD2. This CDR3 spans 16 amino acids. Germline V gene lookup returns CDR1 SGHTA and CDR2 FQGNSA. J gave up 4 bases and V 2 bases, and 9 bases lay outside the gene matches.

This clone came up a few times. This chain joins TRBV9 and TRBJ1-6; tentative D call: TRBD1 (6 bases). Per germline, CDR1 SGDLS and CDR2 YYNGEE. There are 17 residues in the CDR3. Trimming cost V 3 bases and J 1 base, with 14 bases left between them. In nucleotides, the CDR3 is TGTGCCAGCAGCGCTCGACAGGAGAGGTCCTATAATTCACCCCTCCACTTT. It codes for CASSARQERSYNSPLHF.

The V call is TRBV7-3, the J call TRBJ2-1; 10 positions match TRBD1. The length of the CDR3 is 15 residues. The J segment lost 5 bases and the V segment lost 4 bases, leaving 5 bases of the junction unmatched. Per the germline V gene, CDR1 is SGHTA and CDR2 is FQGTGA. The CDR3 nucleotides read TGTGCCAGCAGCTCGACAGGGGGCCCCCACAATGAGCAGTTCTTC. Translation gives CASSSTGGPHNEQFF.

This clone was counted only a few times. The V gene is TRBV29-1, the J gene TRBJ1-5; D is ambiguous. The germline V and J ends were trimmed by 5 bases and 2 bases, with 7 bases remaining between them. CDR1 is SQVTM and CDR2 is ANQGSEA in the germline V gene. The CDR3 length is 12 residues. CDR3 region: CSVRSGNQPQHF. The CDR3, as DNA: TGCAGCGTTCGATCGGGCAATCAGCCCCAGCATTTT.

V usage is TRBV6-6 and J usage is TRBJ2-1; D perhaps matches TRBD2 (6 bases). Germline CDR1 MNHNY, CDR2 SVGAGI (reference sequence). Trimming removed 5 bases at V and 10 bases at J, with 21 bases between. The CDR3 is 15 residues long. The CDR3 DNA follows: TGTGCCAGCAGTCCCTCGGCGGGGCCCACTCTGGAGCAGTTCTTC. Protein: CASSPSAGPTLEQFF.

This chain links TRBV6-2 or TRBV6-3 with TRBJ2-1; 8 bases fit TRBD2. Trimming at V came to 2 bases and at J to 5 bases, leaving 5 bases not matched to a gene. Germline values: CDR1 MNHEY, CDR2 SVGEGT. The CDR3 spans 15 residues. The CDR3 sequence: CASSYGGLADNEQFF. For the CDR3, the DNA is TGTGCCAGCAGTTACGGAGGACTAGCTGACAATGAGCAGTTCTTC.

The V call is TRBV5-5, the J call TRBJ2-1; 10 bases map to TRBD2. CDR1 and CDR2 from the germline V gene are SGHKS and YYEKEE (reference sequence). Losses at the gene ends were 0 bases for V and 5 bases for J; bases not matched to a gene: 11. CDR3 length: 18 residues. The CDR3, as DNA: TGTGCCAGCAGCTTGGCCTCGGGGGGGACTAGCGTTAACAATGAGCAGTTCTTC. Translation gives CASSLASGGTSVNNEQFF. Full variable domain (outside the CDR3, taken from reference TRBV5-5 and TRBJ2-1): DAGVTQSPTHLIKTRGQQVTLRCSPISGHKSVSWYQQVLGQGPQFIFQYYEKEERGRGNFPDRFSARQFPNYSSELNVNALLLGDSALYLCASSLASGGTSVNNEQFFGPGTRLTVL.

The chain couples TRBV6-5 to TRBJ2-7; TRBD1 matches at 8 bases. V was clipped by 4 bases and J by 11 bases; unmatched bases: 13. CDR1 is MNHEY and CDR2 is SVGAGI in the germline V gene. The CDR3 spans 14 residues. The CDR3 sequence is CASSSTRDRSREYF. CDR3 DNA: TGTGCCAGCAGTTCCACCCGGGACAGGTCTAGAGAGTACTTC.

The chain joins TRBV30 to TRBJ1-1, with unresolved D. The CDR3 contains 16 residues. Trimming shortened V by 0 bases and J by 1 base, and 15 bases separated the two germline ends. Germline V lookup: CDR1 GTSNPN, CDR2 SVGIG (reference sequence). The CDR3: CAWSVGSAVWNTEAFF. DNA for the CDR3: TGTGCCTGGAGTGTAGGATCAGCAGTATGGAACACTGAAGCTTTCTTT.

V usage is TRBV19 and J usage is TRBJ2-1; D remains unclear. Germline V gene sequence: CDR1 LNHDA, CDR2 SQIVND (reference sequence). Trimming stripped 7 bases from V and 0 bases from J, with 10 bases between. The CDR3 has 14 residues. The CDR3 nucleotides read TGTGCCAGTAAGGAGTCTAGCTCCTACAATGAGCAGTTCTTC. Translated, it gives CASKESSSYNEQFF.

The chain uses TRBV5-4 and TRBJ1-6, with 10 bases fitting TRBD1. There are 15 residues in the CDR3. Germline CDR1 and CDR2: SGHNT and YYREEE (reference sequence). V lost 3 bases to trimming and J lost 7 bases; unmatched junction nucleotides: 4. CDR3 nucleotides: TGTGCCAGCAGCTCGGGGGACAGGGGAAATTCACCCCTCCACTTT. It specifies CASSSGDRGNSPLHF.

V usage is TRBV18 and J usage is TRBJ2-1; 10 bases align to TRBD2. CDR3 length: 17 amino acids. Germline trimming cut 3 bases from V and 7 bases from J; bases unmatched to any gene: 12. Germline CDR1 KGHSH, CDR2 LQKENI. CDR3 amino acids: CASSPPSSSGRRNEQFF. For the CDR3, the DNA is TGTGCCAGCTCACCCCCGAGTTCTAGCGGGAGACGGAATGAGCAGTTCTTC.

DNA of the CDR3: TGTGCCAGCAGAGATACATCGGGCGGAAACACCATATATTTT. Its protein product is CASRDTSGGNTIYF. The chain combines TRBV6-5 with TRBJ1-3; no reliable D call. This CDR3 spans 14 amino acids. Between the trimmed V and J ends, which lost 6 bases and 4 bases, there was a span of 13 bases. CDR1 is MNHEY, CDR2 SVGAGI, per germline.

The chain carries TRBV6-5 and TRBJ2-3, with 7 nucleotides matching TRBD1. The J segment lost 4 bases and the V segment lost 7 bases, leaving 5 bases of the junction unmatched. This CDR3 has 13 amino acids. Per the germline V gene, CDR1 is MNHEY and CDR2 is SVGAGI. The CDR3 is CASNRGRSDTQYF. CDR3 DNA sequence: TGTGCCAGCAACAGGGGTCGATCAGATACGCAGTATTTT.

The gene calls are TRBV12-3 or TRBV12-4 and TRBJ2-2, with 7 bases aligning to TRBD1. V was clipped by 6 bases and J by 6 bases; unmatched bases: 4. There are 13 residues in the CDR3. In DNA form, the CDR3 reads TGTGCCAGCAGGTCTACAGGGGCCGGGGAGCTGTTTTTT. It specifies CASRSTGAGELFF.

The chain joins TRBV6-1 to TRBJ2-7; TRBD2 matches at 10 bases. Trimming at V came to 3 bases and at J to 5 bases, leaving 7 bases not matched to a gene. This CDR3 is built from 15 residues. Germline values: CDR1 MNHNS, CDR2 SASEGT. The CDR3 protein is CASSDSAGGKDEQYF. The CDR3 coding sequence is TGTGCCAGCAGTGATTCAGCGGGAGGGAAAGACGAGCAGTACTTC.

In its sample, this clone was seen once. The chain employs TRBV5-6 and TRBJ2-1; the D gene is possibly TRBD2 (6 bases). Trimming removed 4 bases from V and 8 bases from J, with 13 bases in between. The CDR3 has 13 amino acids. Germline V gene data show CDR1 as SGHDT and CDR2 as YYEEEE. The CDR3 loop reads CASSPSGVDEQFF. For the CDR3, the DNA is TGTGCCAGCAGCCCTTCGGGGGTGGATGAGCAGTTCTTC.

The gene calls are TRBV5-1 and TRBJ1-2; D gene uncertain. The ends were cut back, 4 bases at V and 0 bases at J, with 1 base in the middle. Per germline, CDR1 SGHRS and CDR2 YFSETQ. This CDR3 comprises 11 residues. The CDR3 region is CASSPNYGYTF. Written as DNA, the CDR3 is TGCGCCAGCAGCCCTAACTATGGCTACACCTTC. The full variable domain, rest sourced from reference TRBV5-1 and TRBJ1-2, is KAGVTQTPRYLIKTRGQQVTLSCSPISGHRSVSWYQQTPGQGLQFLFEYFSETQRNKGNFPGRFSGRQFSNSRSEMNVSTLELGDSALYLCASSPNYGYTFGSGTRLTVV.

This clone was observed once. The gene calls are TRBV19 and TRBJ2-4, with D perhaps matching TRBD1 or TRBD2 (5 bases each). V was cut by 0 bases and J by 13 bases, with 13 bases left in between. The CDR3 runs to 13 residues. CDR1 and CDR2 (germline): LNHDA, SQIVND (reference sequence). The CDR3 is CASSIELRGDQYF. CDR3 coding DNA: TGTGCCAGTAGTATAGAGTTGAGGGGTGACCAGTACTTC.

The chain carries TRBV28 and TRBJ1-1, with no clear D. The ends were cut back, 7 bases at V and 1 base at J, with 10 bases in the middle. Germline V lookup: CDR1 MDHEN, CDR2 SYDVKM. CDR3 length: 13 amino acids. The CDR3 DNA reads TGTGCCAGCACCAAGTTGGGGAACACTGAAGCTTTCTTT. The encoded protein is CASTKLGNTEAFF.

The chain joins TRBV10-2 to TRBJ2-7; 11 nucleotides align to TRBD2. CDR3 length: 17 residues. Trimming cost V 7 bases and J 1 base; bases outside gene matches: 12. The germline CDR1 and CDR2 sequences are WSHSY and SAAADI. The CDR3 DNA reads TGCGCCAGCACTCGCGACCTAGCGGGAGGAAGGTCCTACGAGCAGTACTTC. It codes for CASTRDLAGGRSYEQYF.

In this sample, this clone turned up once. The CDR3 is CASSLWDRGGEQYF. The CDR3 DNA reads as TGTGCCAGCAGCCTGTGGGACAGGGGAGGCGAGCAGTACTTC. The chain uses TRBV3-1 (or the pseudogene TRBV3-2) and TRBJ2-7, with 10 bases that match TRBD1. The CDR3 has 14 residues. From germline, CDR1 is LGHDT and CDR2 YNNKEL (reference sequence). The V segment lost 4 bases and the J segment 6 bases; nucleotides outside the gene matches: 6.

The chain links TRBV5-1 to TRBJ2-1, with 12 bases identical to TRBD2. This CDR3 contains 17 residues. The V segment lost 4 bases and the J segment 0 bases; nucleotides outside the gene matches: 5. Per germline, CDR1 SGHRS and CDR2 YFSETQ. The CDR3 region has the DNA TGCGCCAGCAGCCCACTGACTAGCGGGAGCTCCTACAATGAGCAGTTCTTC. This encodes CASSPLTSGSSYNEQFF.

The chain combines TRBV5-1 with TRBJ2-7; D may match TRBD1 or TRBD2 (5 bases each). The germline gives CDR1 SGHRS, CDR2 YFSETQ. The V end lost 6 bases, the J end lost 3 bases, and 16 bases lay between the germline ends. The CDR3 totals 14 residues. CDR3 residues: CASKFRVGGYEQYF. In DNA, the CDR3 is TGCGCCAGCAAATTCCGGGTTGGGGGCTACGAGCAGTACTTC.

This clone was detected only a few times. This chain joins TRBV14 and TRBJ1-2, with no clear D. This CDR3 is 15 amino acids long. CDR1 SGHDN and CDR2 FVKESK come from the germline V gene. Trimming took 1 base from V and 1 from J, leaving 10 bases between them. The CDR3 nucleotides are TGTGCCAGCAGCCAAGGCCCCACAATTAACTATGGCTACACCTTC. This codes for CASSQGPTINYGYTF.

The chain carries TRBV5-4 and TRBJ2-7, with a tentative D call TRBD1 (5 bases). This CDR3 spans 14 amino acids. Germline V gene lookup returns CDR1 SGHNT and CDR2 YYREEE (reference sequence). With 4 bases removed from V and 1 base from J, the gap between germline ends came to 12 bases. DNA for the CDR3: TGTGCCAGCAGCCCAACAGGTCCGTCCTACGAGCAGTACTTC. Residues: CASSPTGPSYEQYF.